Below, 27 T cell receptor beta chains from the same sample are listed, as sequenced in a study of T cells in localized non-small cell lung cancer. Only in-frame clones appear in the TCRdb table, and some are missing; sequencing was by immunoSEQ multiplex PCR. The table has about 91,000 clones, over 80% seen once. The sample was peripheral blood, taken before any cancer treatment. The receptor set was obtained from a man between 40 and 69 years old with stage I squamous cell lung carcinoma.

The V and J genes are TRBV7-9 and TRBJ2-3, with 11 bases aligning to TRBD2. Germline V gene data show CDR1 as SEHNR and CDR2 as FQNEAQ (reference sequence). With V trimmed by 5 bases and J by 2 bases, 6 bases remained unmatched. The CDR3 loop spans 16 amino acids. CDR3 sequence reads: CASSPGTSGYTDTQYF. DNA for the CDR3: TGTGCCAGCAGCCCAGGGACTAGCGGATACACAGATACGCAGTATTTT.

The J gene is TRBJ1-2, the V gene TRBV5-1; 8 bases align to TRBD1. The trim removed 3 bases at V and 6 bases at J, leaving 7 bases unmatched. The CDR3 is 14 residues long. CDR1 and CDR2 from the germline V gene are SGHRS and YFSETQ. The CDR3 protein is CASSWAGGANGYTF. The CDR3 region has the DNA TGCGCCAGCAGCTGGGCAGGGGGCGCGAATGGCTACACCTTC. Full variable domain (rest looked up from reference TRBV5-1 and TRBJ1-2): KAGVTQTPRYLIKTRGQQVTLSCSPISGHRSVSWYQQTPGQGLQFLFEYFSETQRNKGNFPGRFSGRQFSNSRSEMNVSTLELGDSALYLCASSWAGGANGYTFGSGTRLTVV.

This clone has only a few counts. The chain recombines TRBV2 with TRBJ1-5, with a tentative D call TRBD1 (6 bases). Germline V CDR1 and CDR2: SNHLY, FYNNEI. This CDR3 is 13 amino acids long. V dropped 7 bases and J dropped 4 bases, with 11 bases sitting between them. CDR3 DNA sequence: TGTGCCAGCACCTCAGGGGAGAATCAGCCCCAGCATTTT. Residues: CASTSGENQPQHF.

The chain is built from TRBV6-6 and TRBJ1-2; D is possibly TRBD1 (6 bases). CDR3 length equals 14 residues. Germline V gene sequence: CDR1 MNHNY, CDR2 SVGAGI (reference sequence). V dropped 7 bases and J dropped 10 bases, with 22 bases sitting between them. CDR3 DNA sequence: TGTGCCAGCACCCTACCCGGGCAGGGGTCAGCCTACACCTTC. Translating gives CASTLPGQGSAYTF.

The CDR3 sequence is CASRWTGRSSYNEQFF. The CDR3, as DNA: TGTGCCAGCAGATGGACAGGGCGGAGCTCCTACAATGAGCAGTTCTTC. V gene TRBV21-1 combines with J gene TRBJ2-1; the table's D call, TRBD1, has no DNA check behind it. TRBV21-1 is an annotated pseudogene. The CDR3 has 16 residues.

This sequence joins TRBV7-6 and TRBJ2-7; D is perhaps TRBD1 (6 bases). This CDR3 has 13 amino acids. Germline CDR1 reads SGHVS; CDR2 reads FNYEAQ. Trimming removed 1 base at V and 6 bases at J, with 10 bases between. The CDR3 loop reads CASSLEVTGEQYF. In DNA form, the CDR3 reads TGTGCCAGCAGCTTAGAAGTGACAGGCGAGCAGTACTTC.

This clone has only a few counts. The chain carries TRBV29-1 and TRBJ2-1; D perhaps matches TRBD2 (5 bases). Germline V lookup: CDR1 SQVTM, CDR2 ANQGSEA. V was trimmed by 4 bases and J by 2 bases, leaving 15 bases between them. This CDR3 is 15 amino acids long. In DNA form, the CDR3 reads TGCAGCGTTGGACTAACTAGTGTTACCTACAATGAGCAGTTCTTC. Translation: CSVGLTSVTYNEQFF.

The CDR3: CASSLGLNEKLFF. In nucleotides, the CDR3 is TGTGCCAGCAGCTTGGGGCTTAATGAAAAACTGTTTTTT. J is TRBJ1-4 and V is TRBV5-4; D gene uncertain. Germline V gives CDR1 SGHNT, CDR2 YYREEE (reference sequence). The CDR3 runs 13 residues. Trimming left V 0 bases short and J 4 bases short, with 4 bases between.

The CDR3 sequence is CASSYAGTGFGDTQYF. In nucleotides, the CDR3 is TGTGCCAGCAGTTACGCCGGGACAGGGTTTGGAGATACGCAGTATTTT. This rearrangement joins TRBV6-5 to TRBJ2-3; 9 positions agree with TRBD1. The germline gives CDR1 MNHEY, CDR2 SVGAGI. The CDR3 runs 16 residues. Trimming at V came to 2 bases and at J to 5 bases, leaving 8 bases not matched to a gene.

V is TRBV2 and J is TRBJ2-7; D perhaps matches TRBD2 (6 bases). Germline CDR1 is SNHLY and CDR2 is FYNNEI. V lost 6 bases and J 6 bases, leaving 21 bases between the germline ends. CDR3 size: 15 residues. The CDR3 protein is CASSPRASEAGEQYF. In nucleotides, the CDR3 is TGTGCCAGCAGCCCCAGGGCTAGCGAGGCCGGCGAGCAGTACTTC. Together with reference TRBV2 and TRBJ2-7, the CDR3 gives the full variable domain: EPEVTQTPSHQVTQMGQEVILRCVPISNHLYFYWYRQILGQKVEFLVSFYNNEISEKSEIFDDQFSVERPDGSNFTLKIRSTKLEDSAMYFCASSPRASEAGEQYFGPGTRLTVT.

V and J are TRBV6-5 and TRBJ1-1, with TRBD1 as a possible D gene (6 bases). Looked up from germline, CDR1 is MNHEY and CDR2 is SVGAGI. The CDR3 consists of 13 residues. Deletions cut 6 bases from V and 11 bases from J, with 19 bases between. The CDR3 nucleotides read TGTGCCAGCAGAGCCACGCCAGGGGACGGGGCTTTCTTT. It encodes CASRATPGDGAFF.

The chain combines TRBV6-5 with TRBJ2-2; maybe TRBD2 (6 bases). V shed 11 bases and J shed 4 bases, with 17 bases lying between them. CDR3 length: 14 residues. Germline V lookup: CDR1 MNHEY, CDR2 SVGAGI. The CDR3: CACRGTSSTGELFF. CDR3 DNA: TGTGCCTGCCGGGGGACCTCGAGCACCGGGGAGCTGTTTTTT.

The chain combines TRBV29-1 with TRBJ1-5; no definite D call. The CDR3 is 13 residues long. Germline loops: CDR1 SQVTM, CDR2 ANQGSEA. V shed 4 bases and J shed 5 bases, with 12 bases lying between them. The CDR3 coding sequence is TGCAGCGTTGGGGAAGGCGGGTATCAGCCCCAGCATTTT. Protein product: CSVGEGGYQPQHF.

CDR3 sequence reads: CASSRTSSGDVYNSPLHF. The CDR3 nucleotides read TGCGCCAGCAGCCGGACGTCATCAGGGGACGTTTATAATTCACCCCTCCACTTT. The V call is TRBV5-1, the J call TRBJ1-6; perhaps TRBD1 as D (6 bases). Per germline, CDR1 SGHRS and CDR2 YFSETQ. Trimming removed 4 bases at V and 4 bases at J, with 21 bases between. This CDR3 comprises 18 residues.

The chain links TRBV23-1 to TRBJ2-7, with unresolved D. TRBV23-1 is an ORF, with its function uncertain. V lost 3 bases to trimming and J lost 0 bases, with 12 bases between them. This CDR3 contains 15 residues. The CDR3 DNA follows: TGCGCCAGCAGTCATTCCTGCTCACACTCCTACGAGCAGTACTTC. Translated: CASSHSCSHSYEQYF.

The chain employs TRBV7-9 and TRBJ2-3; 9 nucleotides align to TRBD1. CDR1 SEHNR and CDR2 FQNEAQ come from the germline V gene (reference sequence). J was trimmed by 3 bases and V by 4 bases; bases with no gene match: 5. The CDR3 length is 15 residues. The CDR3 sequence is CASSYRTGETDTQYF. CDR3 bases: TGTGCCAGCAGCTACCGGACAGGGGAGACAGATACGCAGTATTTT.

This clone was seen only a few times. Other DNA sequences of this sample code for an identical CDR3. This sequence joins TRBV7-9 and TRBJ1-3; a possible D gene is TRBD1 (6 bases). CDR3 length equals 15 residues. Germline V gene sequence: CDR1 SEHNR, CDR2 FQNEAQ (reference sequence). Trimming cost V 4 bases and J 1 base, with 11 bases left between them. CDR3 region: CASSSLRGSGNTIYF. The CDR3 DNA reads as TGTGCCAGCAGCTCGCTCAGGGGTTCTGGAAACACCATATATTTT. The entire variable domain, with the rest obtained from reference TRBV7-9 and TRBJ1-3, is as follows: DTGVSQNPRHKITKRGQNVTFRCDPISEHNRLYWYRQTLGQGPEFLTYFQNEAQLEKSRLLSDRFSAERPKGSFSTLEIQRTEQGDSAMYLCASSSLRGSGNTIYFGEGSWLTVV.

The J gene is TRBJ2-1, the V gene TRBV12-5; D possibly corresponds to TRBD1 (6 bases). The CDR3 runs to 13 residues. Germline V gene lookup returns CDR1 LGHNT and CDR2 FRNRAP. Between the trimmed V and J ends, which lost 1 base and 9 bases, there was a span of 10 bases. CDR3: CASGLDRASEQFF. CDR3 DNA sequence: TGTGCTAGTGGTTTGGACAGGGCAAGTGAGCAGTTCTTC.

This chain links TRBV28 with TRBJ1-6; D unclear. V lost 0 bases and J 5 bases, leaving 11 bases between the germline ends. This CDR3 region has 16 residues. Germline V lookup: CDR1 MDHEN, CDR2 SYDVKM. The CDR3 nucleotides read TGTGCCAGCAGTTTATGGTCTACACCAAATAATTCACCCCTCCACTTT. Translated: CASSLWSTPNNSPLHF.

This clone has only one observation. The CDR3 bases are TGTGCCACCAGCAGAGTTTGGAACACCGGGGAGCTGTTTTTT. Its translation is CATSRVWNTGELFF. The chain joins TRBV15 to TRBJ2-2; D is unresolved. Trimming pared 1 base from V and 1 base from J, leaving 4 bases between. CDR3 size: 14 residues. CDR1 and CDR2 (germline): LNHNV, YYDKDF (reference sequence).

The chain combines TRBV2 with TRBJ1-5, with a tentative D call TRBD1 (5 bases). CDR3 length: 15 residues. V dropped 7 bases and J dropped 2 bases, with 15 bases sitting between them. CDR1 and CDR2 (germline): SNHLY, FYNNEI. CDR3 coding DNA: TGTGCCAGCACCCAACAGGCAGCAGGCAATCAGCCCCAGCATTTT. This translates into CASTQQAAGNQPQHF.

This clone showed up just once. The chain recombines TRBV21-1 with TRBJ1-5; the table's TRBD1 call for D was not verified on the DNA. TRBV21-1 is labeled a pseudogene. The CDR3 is 19 amino acids. CDR3 DNA sequence: TGTGCCAGCAGTACACAATGCGGACGACAGGGTCGGAGCAATCAGCCCCAGCATTTT. Its translation is CASSTQCGRQGRSNQPQHF.

This clone appeared a single time. The V call is TRBV5-1, the J call TRBJ2-5, with D uncertain. The V and J ends lost 2 bases and 1 base respectively, with 3 bases between them. This CDR3 comprises 12 residues. Germline V lookup: CDR1 SGHRS, CDR2 YFSETQ. CDR3 sequence reads: CASSLSQETQYF. CDR3 sequence (DNA): TGCGCCAGCAGCTTAAGCCAAGAGACCCAGTACTTC.

The V gene is TRBV5-6, the J gene TRBJ1-6; TRBD1 might be the D (6 bases). Per the germline V gene, CDR1 is SGHDT and CDR2 is YYEEEE. The CDR3 runs 13 residues. V lost 9 bases to trimming and J lost 7 bases, with 14 bases between them. The CDR3 reads CATSTGENSPLHF. In DNA form, the CDR3 reads TGTGCCACTTCGACAGGTGAAAATTCACCCCTCCACTTT.

The genes are TRBV4-2 and TRBJ1-2; D remains ambiguous. V was shortened by 1 base and J by 4 bases, with 7 bases between the two germline ends. This CDR3 contains 13 residues. Germline loops: CDR1 LGHNA, CDR2 YNFKEQ. CDR3 sequence reads: CASSQVEVYGYTF. The CDR3 coding sequence is TGTGCCAGCAGCCAAGTTGAGGTCTATGGCTACACCTTC.

This clone showed up just a few times. V is TRBV6-1 and J is TRBJ1-1; 11 bases map to TRBD1. Unmatched junction bases numbered 4, after V lost 4 bases and J lost 0 bases. Per germline, CDR1 MNHNS and CDR2 SASEGT. This CDR3 has 16 amino acids. CDR3 nucleotide sequence: TGTGCCAGCAGTGCGGGACAGGGGGAAATGAACACTGAAGCTTTCTTT. This codes for CASSAGQGEMNTEAFF.

This rearrangement joins TRBV18 to TRBJ2-1, with D perhaps TRBD1 (6 bases). Germline assignment: CDR1 KGHSH and CDR2 LQKENI. The V gene lost 3 bases and the J gene lost 1 base, with 7 bases spanning the gap. The CDR3 consists of 14 residues. CDR3: CASSPGQSYNEQFF. The CDR3 DNA sequence: TGTGCCAGCTCACCGGGACAATCCTACAATGAGCAGTTCTTC.